Each of the 22 T cell receptor beta chains below was sequenced from the same sample in a study of T cells in Graves' hyperthyroidism and ophthalmopathy. From RNA transcripts, TCR beta CDR3 regions were amplified. First-round RT-PCR with HTBI primers amplified the TCR CDR3 region. One entry per CDR3 protein, called by TCRdb with MiXCR from the multiplex PCR reads. The table has roughly 180,000 distinct CDR3 sequences, about a sixth seen once. Sequencing was performed on blood. The source of these receptors is a woman in her forties or fifties with Graves' hyperthyroidism.

V gene TRBV12-3 or TRBV12-4 combines with J gene TRBJ2-7; D is unclear. V lost 1 base, J lost 5 bases, and 9 bases lay in between. There are 13 residues in the CDR3. The CDR3 nucleotides read TGTGCCAGCAGTTTAGACAGTTGGGACGAGCAGTACTTC. Its protein product is CASSLDSWDEQYF.

This clonotype was observed many times. This chain connects TRBV27 to TRBJ1-2; the D gene is possibly TRBD1 (5 bases). V was cut by 2 bases and J by 6 bases, with 16 bases left in between. The germline CDR1 and CDR2 sequences are MNHEY and SMNVEV (reference sequence). The CDR3 loop spans 15 amino acids. The CDR3: CASSLGRGAANGYTF. In nucleotides, the CDR3 is TGTGCCAGCAGTTTAGGTCGCGGGGCGGCAAATGGCTACACCTTC.

This clonotype was picked up many times. The genes are TRBV29-1 and TRBJ2-6; 11 bases map to TRBD1. V gave up 6 bases and J gave up 1 base; unmatched junction bases: 2. Germline values: CDR1 SQVTM, CDR2 ANQGSEA. This CDR3 is 15 amino acids long. DNA of the CDR3: TGCAGCGTGGGGACAGGGGGTTCTGGGGCCAACGTCCTGACTTTC. This sequence encodes CSVGTGGSGANVLTF.

There are many counts of this clonotype. The chain combines TRBV10-3 with TRBJ1-1, with a weak D call TRBD1 (6 bases). The V and J ends lost 0 bases and 4 bases respectively, with 12 bases between them. CDR1 and CDR2 (germline): ENHRY, SYGVKD. The CDR3 has 15 residues. CDR3 nucleotides: TGTGCCATCAGTGAGTCGGTGGACAGCCGCACTGAAGCTTTCTTT. Its translation is CAISESVDSRTEAFF.

V is TRBV6-1 and J is TRBJ1-3, with D perhaps matching TRBD1 (5 bases). The V gene's germline CDR1 is MNHNS and CDR2 SASEGT. There are 16 residues in the CDR3. The V gene lost 5 bases and the J gene lost 0 bases, with 14 bases spanning the gap. The CDR3 coding sequence is TGTGCCAGCAGTCGGGACGGAGTCACCTCTGGAAACACCATATATTTT. It codes for CASSRDGVTSGNTIYF.

This clonotype was recorded at least ten times. CDR3 sequence: CASSLEGTGGFEAFF. CDR3 nucleotide sequence: TGTGCCAGCAGCTTAGAAGGGACAGGGGGTTTTGAAGCTTTCTTT. The rearrangement uses TRBV7-9 and TRBJ1-1; 11 bases are a match to TRBD1. This CDR3 is 15 amino acids long. V lost 1 base and J lost 7; bases outside the gene matches: 5. Looked up from germline, CDR1 is SEHNR and CDR2 is FQNEAQ (reference sequence).

In its sample, this clonotype was seen many times. V is TRBV6-1 and J is TRBJ1-5; no definite D call. The CDR3 is 16 residues long. In germline, CDR1 is MNHNS, CDR2 SASEGT. Trimming left V 2 bases short and J 0 bases short, with 11 bases between. The CDR3 region is CASSELGGYSNQPQHF. The CDR3 nucleotides read TGTGCCAGCAGTGAATTAGGTGGATATAGCAATCAGCCCCAGCATTTT.

This clonotype showed up many times. The chain joins TRBV6-1 to TRBJ1-3; TRBD1 agrees at 9 bases. The CDR3 has 17 residues. Germline-derived CDR1 and CDR2 are MNHNS and SASEGT. V lost 7 bases to trimming and J lost 4 bases; unmatched junction nucleotides: 14. The CDR3: CASKGTGLFLGGNTIYF. In nucleotides, the CDR3 is TGTGCCAGCAAGGGGACAGGGTTATTTTTGGGCGGAAACACCATATATTTT.

This clonotype was observed many times. The chain combines TRBV18 with TRBJ1-1, with a possible D match to TRBD1 (6 bases). Deletions cut 0 bases from V and 4 bases from J, with 15 bases between. Germline lookup yields CDR1 KGHSH and CDR2 LQKENI. The CDR3 loop spans 16 amino acids. CDR3: CASSPPMTGQITEAFF. Written as DNA, the CDR3 is TGTGCCAGCTCACCACCAATGACAGGACAGATCACTGAAGCTTTCTTT.

As to this clonotype: This may stem from a read error, because a much larger clone lies one nucleotide away. CDR3 coding DNA: TGTGCCAGCAGTTACGGTAGGGGCGGCGAGAACACTGAAGCTTTCTTT. It translates to CASSYGRGGENTEAFF. The rearrangement links TRBV6-2 or TRBV6-3 to TRBJ1-1; the D gene is possibly TRBD1 (5 bases). Germline V gene lookup returns CDR1 MNHEY and CDR2 SVGEGT. There are 16 residues in the CDR3. V gave up 2 bases and J gave up 1 base, with 14 bases separating them.

In its sample, this clonotype was seen many times. The chain employs TRBV19 and TRBJ2-1; unclear D gene. Germline values: CDR1 LNHDA, CDR2 SQIVND (reference sequence). Trimming left V 0 bases short and J 6 bases short, with 18 bases between. There are 17 residues in the CDR3. The CDR3 nucleotides read TGTGCCAGTAGTATAGATCGAAGGGTCACGGGTGGCAATGAGCAGTTCTTC. Residues: CASSIDRRVTGGNEQFF.

This rearrangement joins TRBV7-2 to TRBJ2-5, with 10 nucleotides matching TRBD2. Looked up from germline, CDR1 is SGHTA and CDR2 is FQGNSA. The ends lost 2 bases at V and 2 bases at J; junction bases unmatched: 2. CDR3 length: 15 amino acids. CDR3 in amino acids: CASSLLAGAQETQYF. CDR3 coding DNA: TGTGCCAGCAGCTTACTAGCGGGGGCACAAGAGACCCAGTACTTC.

This clonotype was seen just once. The chain couples TRBV30 to TRBJ2-5; D unresolved. Germline-derived CDR1 and CDR2 are GTSNPN and SVGIG (reference sequence). V dropped 6 bases and J dropped 5 bases, with 16 bases sitting between them. CDR3 size: 13 residues. CDR3 sequence (DNA): TGTGCCTGCCTGGACCCTCGTCGGGAGACCCAGTACTTC. It encodes CACLDPRRETQYF. Combining the CDR3 with reference TRBV30 and TRBJ2-5 gives the whole variable domain SQTIHQWPATLVQPVGSPLSLECTVEGTSNPNLYWYRQAAGRGLQLLFYSVGIGQISSEVPQNLSASRPQDRQFILSSKKLLLSDSGFYLCACLDPRRETQYFGPGTRLLVL.

The chain joins TRBV6-1 to TRBJ2-7; 7 nucleotides line up with TRBD2. The junction had 7 bases not matched to a gene; V was cut back by 5 bases and J by 3 bases. The CDR3 contains 14 residues. CDR1 and CDR2 from the germline V gene are MNHNS and SASEGT. The CDR3 reads CASSHSSGNYEQYF. CDR3 nucleotide sequence: TGTGCCAGCAGTCACTCTAGCGGAAACTACGAGCAGTACTTC.

V and J are TRBV12-3 or TRBV12-4 and TRBJ2-5; maybe TRBD2 (6 bases). V was clipped by 3 bases and J by 2 bases, with 10 bases between them. CDR3 length: 14 residues. The CDR3 nucleotides read TGTGCCAGCAGTTTCTGGAGCGGGCAAGAGACCCAGTACTTC. As protein: CASSFWSGQETQYF.

This clonotype was seen at least ten times. The J gene is TRBJ1-2, the V gene TRBV25-1; weak D call: TRBD1 (5 bases). Trimming took 2 bases from V and 4 from J, leaving 8 bases between them. The germline CDR1 and CDR2 sequences are MGHDK and SYGVNS. The length of the CDR3 is 13 residues. Written as DNA, the CDR3 is TGTGCCAGCAGTGAAGGGGCCCCCTATGGCTACACCTTC. This gives the protein CASSEGAPYGYTF.

This clonotype was picked up many times. The chain couples TRBV16 to TRBJ2-1; either TRBD1 or TRBD2 may fit D (5 bases each). The CDR3 has 12 amino acids. Looked up from germline, CDR1 is KGHSY and CDR2 is FQNENV. Trimming removed 4 bases at V and 8 bases at J, with 9 bases between. DNA of the CDR3: TGTGCCAGCAGCCCTGTGGGGGATGAGCAGTTCTTC. It specifies CASSPVGDEQFF.

In its sample, this clonotype was seen many times. The V call is TRBV12-3 or TRBV12-4, the J call TRBJ1-1; D remains ambiguous. The CDR3 extends over 13 amino acids. V lost 7 bases and J 1 base, leaving 10 bases between the germline ends. CDR3 sequence (DNA): TGTGCCAGCAACATGTTGGAGAACACTGAAGCTTTCTTT. It codes for CASNMLENTEAFF.

This clonotype appeared a few times. CDR3 DNA: TGTGCCAGCAGCCAAATAGACAGCCCCTACGAGCAGTACTTC. It is translated as CASSQIDSPYEQYF. The J gene is TRBJ2-7, the V gene TRBV7-2, with a possible D match to TRBD1 (5 bases). This CDR3 has 14 amino acids. Between the trimmed V and J ends, which lost 5 bases and 2 bases, there was a span of 13 bases. Germline V CDR1 and CDR2: SGHTA, FQGNSA.

V usage is TRBV24-1 and J usage is TRBJ1-1; D not certain. The CDR3 covers 13 residues. V was pared by 5 bases and J by 1 base, with 7 bases between. Germline CDR1 is KGHDR and CDR2 is SFDVKD. CDR3 nucleotide sequence: TGTGCCACCAGTGGGGGAAGGAACACTGAAGCTTTCTTT. Its protein product is CATSGGRNTEAFF.

This clonotype was seen ten or more times. V is TRBV6-1 and J is TRBJ1-1, with D perhaps matching TRBD1 (6 bases). Trimming cost V 10 bases and J 6 bases, with 24 bases left between them. In germline, CDR1 is MNHNS, CDR2 SASEGT. CDR3 length: 15 amino acids. CDR3 loop: CATQWEPTGKSEAFF. CDR3 nucleotide sequence: TGTGCCACCCAATGGGAACCGACAGGCAAATCTGAAGCTTTCTTT.

The CDR3 is CASSVGPYQETQYF. The DNA for the CDR3 is TGTGCCAGCAGCGTAGGTCCGTACCAAGAGACCCAGTACTTC. This chain joins TRBV9 and TRBJ2-5; D not certain. CDR1 SGDLS and CDR2 YYNGEE come from the germline V gene. The CDR3 has 14 amino acids. With 0 bases removed from V and 0 bases from J, the gap between germline ends came to 6 bases.